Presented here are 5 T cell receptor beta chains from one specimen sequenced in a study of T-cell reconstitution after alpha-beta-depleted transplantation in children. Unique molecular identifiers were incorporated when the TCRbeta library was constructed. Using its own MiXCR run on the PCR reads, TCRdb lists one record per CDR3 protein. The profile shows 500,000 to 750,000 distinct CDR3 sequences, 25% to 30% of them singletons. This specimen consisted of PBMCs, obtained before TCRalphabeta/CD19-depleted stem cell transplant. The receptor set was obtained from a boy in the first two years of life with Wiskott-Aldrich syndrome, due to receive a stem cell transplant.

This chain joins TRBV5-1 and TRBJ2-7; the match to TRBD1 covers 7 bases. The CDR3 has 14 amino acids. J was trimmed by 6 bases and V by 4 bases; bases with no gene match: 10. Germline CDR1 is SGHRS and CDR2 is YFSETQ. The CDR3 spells CASSITTGMGEQYF. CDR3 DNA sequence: TGCGCCAGCAGCATCACGACAGGGATGGGCGAGCAGTACTTC.

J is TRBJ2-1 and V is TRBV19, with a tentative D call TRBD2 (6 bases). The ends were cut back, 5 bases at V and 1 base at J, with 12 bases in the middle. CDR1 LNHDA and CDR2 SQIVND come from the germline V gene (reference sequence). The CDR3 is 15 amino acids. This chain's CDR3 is CASSQTGDSYNEQFF. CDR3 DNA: TGTGCCAGTAGTCAGACGGGAGATTCCTACAATGAGCAGTTCTTC. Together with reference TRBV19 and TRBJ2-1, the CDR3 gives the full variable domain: DGGITQSPKYLFRKEGQNVTLSCEQNLNHDAMYWYRQDPGQGLRLIYYSQIVNDFQKGDIAEGYSVSREKKESFPLTVTSAQKNPTAFYLCASSQTGDSYNEQFFGPGTRLTVL.

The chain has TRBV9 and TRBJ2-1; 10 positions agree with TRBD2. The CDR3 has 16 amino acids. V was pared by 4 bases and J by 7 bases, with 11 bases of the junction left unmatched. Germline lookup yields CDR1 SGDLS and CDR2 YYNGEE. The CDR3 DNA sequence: TGTGCCAGCAGCTTACTAGCGGGAACCTTTAAAAATGAGCAGTTCTTC. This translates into CASSLLAGTFKNEQFF.

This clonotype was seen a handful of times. The CDR3 region has the DNA TGTGCCAGCAGTCCCTACAGACTAGCGCCGGGTGGGGATGAGCAGTTCTTC. This encodes CASSPYRLAPGGDEQFF. The rearrangement uses TRBV28 and TRBJ2-1; 8 nucleotides match TRBD2. V lost 5 bases and J lost 8; bases outside the gene matches: 17. Germline CDR1 and CDR2: MDHEN and SYDVKM. The CDR3 consists of 17 residues.

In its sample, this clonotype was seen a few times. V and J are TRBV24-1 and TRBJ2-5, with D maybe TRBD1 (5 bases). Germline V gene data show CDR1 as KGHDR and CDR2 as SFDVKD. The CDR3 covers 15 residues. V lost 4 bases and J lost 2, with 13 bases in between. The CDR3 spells CATSDATGPQETQYF. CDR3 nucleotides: TGTGCCACCAGTGACGCAACAGGACCTCAAGAGACCCAGTACTTC.